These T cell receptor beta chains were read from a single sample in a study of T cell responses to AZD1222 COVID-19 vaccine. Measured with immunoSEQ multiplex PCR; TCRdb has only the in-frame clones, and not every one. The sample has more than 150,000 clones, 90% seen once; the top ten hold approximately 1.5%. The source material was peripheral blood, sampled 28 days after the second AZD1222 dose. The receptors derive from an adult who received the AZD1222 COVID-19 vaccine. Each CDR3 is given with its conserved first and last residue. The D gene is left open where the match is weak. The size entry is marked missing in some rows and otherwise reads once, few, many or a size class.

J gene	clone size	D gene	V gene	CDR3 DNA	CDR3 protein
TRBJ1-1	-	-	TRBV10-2	TGCGCCAGCAGTGAGTCCCGGGCCTTAGTGATGAACACTGAAGCTTTCTTT	CASSESRALVMNTEAFF
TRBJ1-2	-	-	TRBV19	TGTGCCAGTAGTATCTTCGAAGAGGCAGCTAACTATGGCTACACCTTC	CASSIFEEAANYGYTF
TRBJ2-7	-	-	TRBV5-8	TGTGCCAGCAGTCTGGGTACCCTGGGCAGCGGAGGGGAGCAGTACTTC	CASSLGTLGSGGEQYF
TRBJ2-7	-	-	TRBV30	TGTGCCTGGAGCACCCCTCGGACAGCCTACGAGCAGTACTTC	CAWSTPRTAYEQYF
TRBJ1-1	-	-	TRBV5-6	TGTGCCAGCAGCTTGGGCCAGAAGAACACTGAAGCTTTCTTT	CASSLGQKNTEAFF
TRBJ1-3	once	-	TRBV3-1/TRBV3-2	TGTGCCAGCAGCAAGGACACCGGATCAAACACCATATATTTT	CASSKDTGSNTIYF
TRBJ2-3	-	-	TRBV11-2	TGTGCCAGCAGCTTATCAGATAAAGGGTACACAGATACGCAGTATTTT	CASSLSDKGYTDTQYF
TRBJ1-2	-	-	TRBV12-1	TGTGCCAGCAGCTTTTGGGTTTCCAGGGCTGATTATGGCTACACCTTC	CASSFWVSRADYGYTF
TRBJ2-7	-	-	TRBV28	TGTGCCAGCACCGGTCAGTTCTACGAGCAGTACTTC	CASTGQFYEQYF
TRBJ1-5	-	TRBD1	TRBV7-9	TGTGCCAGCAGTATAGGAAGGGGGCATAGCAATCAGCCCCAGCATTTT	CASSIGRGHSNQPQHF
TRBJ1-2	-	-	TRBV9	TGTGCCAGCCAGTCGGGGGGGACGTATGGCTACACCTTC	CASQSGGTYGYTF
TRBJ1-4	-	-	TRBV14	TGTGCCAGCAGCAGCAGGCAGGTGACGACTAATGAAAAACTGTTTTTT	CASSSRQVTTNEKLFF
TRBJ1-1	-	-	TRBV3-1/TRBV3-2	TGTGCCAGCAGCCAAGATATATGGGGGGGAAGAGGAAACACTGAAGCTTTCTTT	CASSQDIWGGRGNTEAFF
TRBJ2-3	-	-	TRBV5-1	TGCGCCAGCAGCTTGTCGGCACAGGTGCGCGATACGCAGTATTTT	CASSLSAQVRDTQYF
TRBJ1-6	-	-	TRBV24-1	TGTGCCACCAGTGATTTGCCGGCAGGGGACAATTCACCCCTCCACTTT	CATSDLPAGDNSPLHF
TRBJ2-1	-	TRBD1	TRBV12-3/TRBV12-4	TGTGCCAGCAGCTCCGGGACAGGGGATGAGCAGTTCTTC	CASSSGTGDEQFF
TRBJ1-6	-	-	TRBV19	TGTGCCAGTAATCGTTATACGAATTCACCCCTCCACTTT	CASNRYTNSPLHF
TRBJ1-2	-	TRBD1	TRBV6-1	TGTGCCAGCAGTGAGGCAGGGGGACTTAACTATGGCTACACCTTC	CASSEAGGLNYGYTF
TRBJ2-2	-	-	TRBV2	TGTGCCAGCAGTGCAGTCGATGGGCTTAACACCGGGGAGCTGTTTTTT	CASSAVDGLNTGELFF
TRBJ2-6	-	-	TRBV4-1	TGCGCCAGCAGCCAAGAAATCCAGGTACCCTCTGGGGCCAACGTCCTGACTTTC	CASSQEIQVPSGANVLTF
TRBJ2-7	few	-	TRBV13	TGTGCCAGCAGCTTCAAGGGGACCAGCTCCTACGAGCAGTACTTC	CASSFKGTSSYEQYF
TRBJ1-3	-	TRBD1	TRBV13	TGTGCCAGCAGCTTAGAGGGGGCGTCTGTTGGAAACACCATATATTTT	CASSLEGASVGNTIYF
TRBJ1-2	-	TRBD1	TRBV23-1	TGCGCCAGCGCAACACCGGGACAGGGAGGGTTGGGCTACACCTTC	CASATPGQGGLGYTF
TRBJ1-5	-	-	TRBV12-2	TGTGCAAGTCGCTTAGCGACAGGGGCCCGGAATCAGCCCCAGCATTTT	CASRLATGARNQPQHF
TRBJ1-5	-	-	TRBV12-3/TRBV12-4	TGTGCCAGCAGTCCCCGGGGGCGAGGACCCCAGCATTTT	CASSPRGRGPQHF
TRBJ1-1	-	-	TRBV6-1	TGTGCCAGCAGCCTCCGGAACACTGAAGCTTTCTTT	CASSLRNTEAFF
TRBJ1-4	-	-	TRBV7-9	TGTGCCAGCAGCTTAGGAGGGGCGGTTGAAAAACTGTTTTTT	CASSLGGAVEKLFF
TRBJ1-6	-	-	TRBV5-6	TGTGCCAGCAGCTTGGCAGGTCCCGGGCAGGCTAATTCACCCCTCCACTTT	CASSLAGPGQANSPLHF
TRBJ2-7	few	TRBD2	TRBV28	TGTGCCAGCAATAGGCGGGAGGCTTACGAGCAGTACTTC	CASNRREAYEQYF
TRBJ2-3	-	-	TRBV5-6	TGTGCCAGCAGCTTGATGGGGAGGGATACGCAGTATTTT	CASSLMGRDTQYF
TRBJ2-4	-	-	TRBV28	TGTGCCAGCAGTTTCGGCCCTGGCAACATTCAGTACTTC	CASSFGPGNIQYF
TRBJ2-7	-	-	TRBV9	TGTGCCAGCAGCGGGAGCAGGGGGGACGACGAGCAGTACTTC	CASSGSRGDDEQYF
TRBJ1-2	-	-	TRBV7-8	TGTGCCAGCAGCGAAAGTCCCATCCCGACAGCTCACTATGGCTACACCTTC	CASSESPIPTAHYGYTF
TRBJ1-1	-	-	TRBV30	TGTGCCTGGACCTCGATTCGGTCGAACACTGAAGCTTTCTTT	CAWTSIRSNTEAFF
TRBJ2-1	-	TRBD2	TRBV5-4	TGTGCCAGCAGCCCGCCCGCGGGGGAGGGGTCCTACAATGAGCAGTTCTTC	CASSPPAGEGSYNEQFF
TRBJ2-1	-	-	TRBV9	TGTGCCAGCAGCGTAGTAGGGAGCACCTACAATGAGCAGTTCTTC	CASSVVGSTYNEQFF
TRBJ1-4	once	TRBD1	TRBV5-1	TGCGCCAGCACGGGACAGGGGAATGAAAAACTGTTTTTT	CASTGQGNEKLFF
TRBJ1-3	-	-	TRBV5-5	TGTGCCAGCAGCCGAGAAATTAATACTGGAAACACCATATATTTT	CASSREINTGNTIYF
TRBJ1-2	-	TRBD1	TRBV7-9	TGTGCCAGCAGCTTGGGTGAGGGGGCAGGCGAAGGCTACACCTTC	CASSLGEGAGEGYTF
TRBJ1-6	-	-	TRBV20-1	TGCAGTGCTAGTTCTATGGGTTCACCCCTCCACTTT	CSASSMGSPLHF
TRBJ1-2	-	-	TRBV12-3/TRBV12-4	TGTGCCAGCAGTTTAGCAACAGGCTATGGCTACACCTTC	CASSLATGYGYTF
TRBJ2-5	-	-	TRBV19	TGTGCCAGTAGTATCGAAGGGGAGCGCCAAGAGACCCAGTACTTC	CASSIEGERQETQYF
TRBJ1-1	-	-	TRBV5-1	TGCGCCAGCAGCTGGGACCGGAACACTGAAGCTTTCTTT	CASSWDRNTEAFF